These T cell receptor beta chains were read from a single sample in a study of neurological immune-mediated disorders. TCRdb redid the calling of the 5' RACE reads with MiXCR, one entry per CDR3 protein. The profile shows 95,000 or so distinct CDR3 sequences, roughly 4% of them singletons. Material for sequencing was PBMCs. Source of these receptors: a woman aged 18-29 years with multiple sclerosis. Each CDR3 is given with its conserved first and last residue. D genes are given only for firm matches. Size values are once, few and many counts, or a class for expanded clones, and some rows have none.

>NA|many|TRBV12-3/TRBV12-4|TRBJ1-5|15
CASSFQAEQNQPQHF
TGTGCCAGCAGTTTTCAGGCGGAACAGAATCAGCCCCAGCATTTT
>TRBD1|many|TRBV5-1|TRBJ2-2|15
CASNSGTGAAGELFF
TGCGCCAGCAATTCCGGGACAGGGGCCGCCGGGGAGCTGTTTTTT
>TRBD2|few|TRBV5-4|TRBJ2-5|15
CASARATGGDETQYF
TGTGCCAGCGCCCGGGCGACCGGGGGGGACGAGACCCAGTACTTC
>NA|many|TRBV20-1|TRBJ1-1|12
CSALRWNTEAFF
TGCAGTGCTCTAAGATGGAACACTGAAGCTTTCTTT
>TRBD2|NA|TRBV7-6|TRBJ2-7|16
CASSGPLAGGSYEQYF
TGTGCCAGCAGCGGTCCTCTAGCGGGGGGTTCCTACGAGCAGTACTTC
>NA|many|TRBV5-1|TRBJ2-7|17
CASSHTPGLQLTYEQYF
TGCGCCAGCAGCCACACCCCGGGACTCCAATTGACCTACGAGCAGTACTTC
>NA|NA|TRBV29-1|TRBJ2-7|11
CSVATSHEQYF
TGCAGCGTCGCCACAAGTCACGAGCAGTACTTC
>TRBD2|many|TRBV4-1|TRBJ2-1|15
CASSQVAGGYNEQFF
TGCGCCAGCAGCCAAGTAGCGGGGGGCTACAATGAGCAGTTCTTC
>TRBD1|many|TRBV7-2|TRBJ1-2|13
CASSSGQGGGYTF
TGTGCCAGCAGCTCGGGACAGGGAGGTGGCTACACCTTC
>TRBD2|many|TRBV6-2/TRBV6-3|TRBJ2-1|14
CASSYGTRNNEQFF
TGTGCCAGCAGTTATGGGACTAGGAACAATGAGCAGTTCTTC
>TRBD2|many|TRBV6-6|TRBJ2-1|13
CASSYLAGDEQFF
TGTGCCAGCAGTTACCTAGCGGGAGATGAGCAGTTCTTC
>NA|many|TRBV6-6|TRBJ1-1|14
CASSARGDVAEAFF
TGTGCCAGCAGCGCCCGAGGGGACGTCGCTGAAGCTTTCTTT
>TRBD2|many|TRBV20-1|TRBJ2-1|15
CSAEVREGPYNEQFF
TGCAGTGCGGAAGTGCGGGAGGGCCCCTACAATGAGCAGTTCTTC
>NA|many|TRBV7-9|TRBJ1-1|12
CASSMSATEAFF
TGTGCCAGCAGCATGTCGGCGACTGAAGCTTTCTTT
>TRBD2|many|TRBV7-2|TRBJ2-5|16
CASSFGLAGGEETQYF
TGTGCCAGCAGCTTCGGACTAGCGGGGGGGGAAGAGACCCAGTACTTC
>NA|few|TRBV2|TRBJ2-7|12
CASHRVSYEQYF
TGTGCCAGCCACAGGGTATCCTACGAGCAGTACTTC
>NA|many|TRBV7-9|TRBJ2-1|13
CASSSEGLSEQFF
TGTGCCAGCAGCTCCGAAGGACTATCTGAGCAGTTCTTC
>NA|many|TRBV6-5|TRBJ2-7|13
CASSYKDSYEQYF
TGTGCCAGCAGTTACAAGGACTCCTACGAGCAGTACTTC
>NA|NA|TRBV5-5|TRBJ1-1|11
CASSFAYEAFF
TGTGCCAGCAGCTTTGCCTATGAAGCTTTCTTT
>TRBD2|few|TRBV20-1|TRBJ2-7|14
CSAMSSGAPYEQYF
TGCAGTGCTATGTCTAGCGGGGCCCCCTACGAGCAGTACTTC
>TRBD2|few|TRBV19|TRBJ2-1|19
CASSLLSGTSGSLGNEQFF
TGTGCCAGTAGCCTACTTTCCGGGACTAGCGGGAGTCTCGGCAATGAGCAGTTCTTC
>NA|many|TRBV3-1|TRBJ2-5|12
CASSGSQETQYF
TGTGCCAGCAGCGGGAGCCAAGAGACCCAGTACTTC
>NA|many|TRBV6-2/TRBV6-3|TRBJ1-1|14
CASSYGKLGTEAFF
TGTGCCAGCAGTTACGGGAAGTTAGGCACTGAAGCTTTCTTT
>TRBD1|many|TRBV7-9|TRBJ1-2|16
CASSSKRTGGVYGYTF
TGTGCCAGCAGCTCTAAACGAACAGGGGGCGTCTATGGCTACACCTTC
>NA|many|TRBV20-1|TRBJ2-3|12
CSARDQGDTQYF
TGCAGTGCTAGAGATCAGGGGGATACGCAGTATTTT
>NA|many|TRBV27|TRBJ1-1|14
CASSLKAASTEAFF
TGTGCCAGCAGTTTGAAGGCAGCTAGTACTGAAGCTTTCTTT
>NA|many|TRBV6-1|TRBJ2-3|14
CASSEEGILDTQYF
TGTGCCAGCAGTGAAGAGGGTATCCTAGATACGCAGTATTTT
>TRBD2|many|TRBV11-2|TRBJ2-7|19
CASSLEGKGLAGAYYEQYF
TGTGCCAGCAGCTTAGAGGGTAAGGGACTAGCGGGAGCTTACTACGAGCAGTACTTC
>NA|many|TRBV7-2|TRBJ1-2|13
CASSLGTGYGYTF
TGTGCCAGCAGCTTAGGCACAGGGTATGGCTACACCTTC
>NA|many|TRBV5-5|TRBJ2-7|12
CASSLPGWEQYF
TGTGCCAGCAGCTTGCCAGGTTGGGAGCAGTACTTC
>NA|many|TRBV5-6|TRBJ2-3|19
CASSLPGSIRDPVPDTQYF
TGTGCCAGCAGCCTGCCCGGGTCCATCCGGGACCCAGTCCCAGATACGCAGTATTTT
>NA|many|TRBV15|TRBJ2-7|15
CATSSRGGTRSEQYF
TGTGCCACCAGCAGCCGGGGCGGGACCAGAAGCGAGCAGTACTTC
>TRBD1|many|TRBV6-1|TRBJ2-3|15
CASRRDRNPTDTQYF
TGTGCCAGCAGAAGGGACAGAAATCCCACAGATACGCAGTATTTT
>TRBD2|few|TRBV5-1|TRBJ2-3|18
CASSSVMTSGASTDTQYF
TGCGCCAGCAGCTCCGTTATGACTAGCGGGGCTAGCACAGATACGCAGTATTTT
>TRBD1|many|TRBV10-3|TRBJ2-1|15
CAISTGQGAVDEQFF
TGTGCCATCAGCACGGGACAGGGGGCCGTCGATGAGCAGTTCTTC
>NA|many|TRBV2|TRBJ2-5|12
CASSVLQETQYF
TGTGCCAGCAGTGTCCTACAAGAGACCCAGTACTTC
>NA|many|TRBV12-3/TRBV12-4|TRBJ2-1|16
CASTDWGAGSYNEQFF
TGTGCCAGCACCGATTGGGGGGCTGGCTCCTACAATGAGCAGTTCTTC
>TRBD2|many|TRBV5-4|TRBJ2-3|17
CASSSRGSGVLTDTQYF
TGTGCCAGCAGCTCCCGAGGTAGCGGGGTACTGACAGATACGCAGTATTTT
>NA|many|TRBV20-1|TRBJ1-2|14
CSASDSQVAYGYTF
TGCAGTGCTAGTGATTCGCAGGTGGCCTATGGCTACACCTTC
>NA|NA|TRBV7-9|TRBJ1-1|14
CASSLAWVDTEAFF
TGTGCCAGCAGCTTAGCTTGGGTAGACACTGAAGCTTTCTTT
>NA|many|TRBV7-9|TRBJ2-3|15
CASSLRAGEVDTQYF
TGTGCCAGCAGCTTAAGGGCAGGAGAGGTAGATACGCAGTATTTT
>TRBD1|many|TRBV2|TRBJ1-2|14
CASGKTGLNYGYTF
TGTGCCTCGGGGAAGACAGGGCTAAACTATGGCTACACCTTC
>NA|many|TRBV19|TRBJ1-5|13
CASSIGVAQPQHF
TGTGCCAGTAGTATAGGGGTGGCTCAGCCCCAGCATTTT
>NA|many|TRBV27|TRBJ1-4|18
CASSAPFYLQATNEKLFF
TGTGCCAGCAGTGCCCCATTCTACCTACAGGCAACTAATGAAAAACTGTTTTTT
>TRBD2|many|TRBV9|TRBJ2-5|15
CASSVAAGGGETQYF
TGTGCCAGCAGCGTAGCGGCGGGGGGAGGGGAGACCCAGTACTTC